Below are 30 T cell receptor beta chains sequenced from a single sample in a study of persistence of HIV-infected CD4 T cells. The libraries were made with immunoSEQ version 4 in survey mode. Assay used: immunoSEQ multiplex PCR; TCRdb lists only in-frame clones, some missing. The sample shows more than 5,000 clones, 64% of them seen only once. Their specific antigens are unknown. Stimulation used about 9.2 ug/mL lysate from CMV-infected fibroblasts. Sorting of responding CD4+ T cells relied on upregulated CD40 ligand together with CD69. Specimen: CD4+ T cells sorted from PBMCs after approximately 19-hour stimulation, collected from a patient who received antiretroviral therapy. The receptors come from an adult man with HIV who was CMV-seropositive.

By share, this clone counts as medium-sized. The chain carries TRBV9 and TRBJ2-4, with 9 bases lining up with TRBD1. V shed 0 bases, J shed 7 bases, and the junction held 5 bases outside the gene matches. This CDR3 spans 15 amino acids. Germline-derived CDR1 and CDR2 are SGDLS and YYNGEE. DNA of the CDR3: TGTGCCAGCAGCGTAGACGGACAGGGGAGGAACATTCAGTACTTC. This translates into CASSVDGQGRNIQYF.

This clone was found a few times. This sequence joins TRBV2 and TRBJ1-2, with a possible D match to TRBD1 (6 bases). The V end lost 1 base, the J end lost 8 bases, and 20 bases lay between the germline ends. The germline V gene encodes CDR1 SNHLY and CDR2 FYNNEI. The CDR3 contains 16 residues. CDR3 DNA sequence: TGTGCCAGCAGTGAAGTAAGGAACGCCGGGGGCGACGGCTACACCTTC. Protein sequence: CASSEVRNAGGDGYTF.

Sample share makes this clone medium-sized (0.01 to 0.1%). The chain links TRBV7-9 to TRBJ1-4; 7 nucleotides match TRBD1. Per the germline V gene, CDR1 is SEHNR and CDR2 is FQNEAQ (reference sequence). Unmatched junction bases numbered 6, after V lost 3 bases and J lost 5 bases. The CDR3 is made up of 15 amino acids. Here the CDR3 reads CASSFGQAGNEKLFF. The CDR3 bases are TGTGCCAGCAGCTTCGGACAGGCCGGGAATGAAAAACTGTTTTTT. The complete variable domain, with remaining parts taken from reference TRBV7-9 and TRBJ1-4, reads DTGVSQNPRHKITKRGQNVTFRCDPISEHNRLYWYRQTLGQGPEFLTYFQNEAQLEKSRLLSDRFSAERPKGSFSTLEIQRTEQGDSAMYLCASSFGQAGNEKLFFGSGTQLSVL.

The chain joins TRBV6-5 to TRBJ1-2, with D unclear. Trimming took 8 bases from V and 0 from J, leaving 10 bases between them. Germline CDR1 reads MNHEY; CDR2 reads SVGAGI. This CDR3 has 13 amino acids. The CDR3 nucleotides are TGTGCCAGCGCCGCGGGGACTAACTATGGCTACACCTTC. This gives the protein CASAAGTNYGYTF.

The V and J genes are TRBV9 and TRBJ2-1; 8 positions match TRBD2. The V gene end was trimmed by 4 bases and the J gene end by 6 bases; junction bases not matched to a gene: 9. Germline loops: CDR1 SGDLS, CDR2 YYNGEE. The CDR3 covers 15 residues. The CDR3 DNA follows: TGTGCCAGCAGCCCAATTTTGGGGACTAGCAATGAGCAGTTCTTC. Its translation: CASSPILGTSNEQFF. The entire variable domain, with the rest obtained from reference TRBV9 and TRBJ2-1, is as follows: DSGVTQTPKHLITATGQRVTLRCSPRSGDLSVYWYQQSLDQGLQFLIQYYNGEERAKGNILERFSAQQFPDLHSELNLSSLELGDSALYFCASSPILGTSNEQFFGPGTRLTVL.

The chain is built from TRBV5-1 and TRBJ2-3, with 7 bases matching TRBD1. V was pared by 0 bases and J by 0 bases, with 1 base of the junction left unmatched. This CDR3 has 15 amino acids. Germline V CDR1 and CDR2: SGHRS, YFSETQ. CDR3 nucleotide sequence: TGCGCCAGCAGCTTGGAGGGGGCTAGCACAGATACGCAGTATTTT. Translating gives CASSLEGASTDTQYF.

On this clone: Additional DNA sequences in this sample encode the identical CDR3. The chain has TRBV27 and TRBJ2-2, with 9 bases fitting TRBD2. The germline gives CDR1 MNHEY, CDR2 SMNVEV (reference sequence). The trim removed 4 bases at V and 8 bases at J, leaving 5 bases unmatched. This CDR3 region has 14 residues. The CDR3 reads CASSSGLAAGELFF. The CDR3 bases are TGTGCCAGCAGTTCGGGACTAGCAGCGGGGGAGCTGTTTTTT.

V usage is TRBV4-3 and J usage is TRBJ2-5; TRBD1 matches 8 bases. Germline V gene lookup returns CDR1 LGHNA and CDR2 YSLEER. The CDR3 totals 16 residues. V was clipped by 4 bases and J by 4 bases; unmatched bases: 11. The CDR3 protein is CASSRMRQGPGETQYF. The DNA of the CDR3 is TGCGCCAGCAGCCGCATGCGACAGGGGCCAGGAGAGACCCAGTACTTC.

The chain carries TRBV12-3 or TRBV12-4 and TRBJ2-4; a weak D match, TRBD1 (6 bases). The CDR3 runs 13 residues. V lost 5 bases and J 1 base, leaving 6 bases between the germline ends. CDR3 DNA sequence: TGTGCCAGCAGTGACAGGGCCAAAAACATTCAGTACTTC. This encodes CASSDRAKNIQYF.

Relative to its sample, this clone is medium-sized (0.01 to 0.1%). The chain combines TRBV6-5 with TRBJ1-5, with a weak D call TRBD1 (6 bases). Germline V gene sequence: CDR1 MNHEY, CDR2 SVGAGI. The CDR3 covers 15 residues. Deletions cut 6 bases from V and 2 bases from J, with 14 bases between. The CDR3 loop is CASSPFRQGNQPQHF. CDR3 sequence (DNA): TGTGCCAGCAGCCCATTCCGACAGGGCAATCAGCCCCAGCATTTT.

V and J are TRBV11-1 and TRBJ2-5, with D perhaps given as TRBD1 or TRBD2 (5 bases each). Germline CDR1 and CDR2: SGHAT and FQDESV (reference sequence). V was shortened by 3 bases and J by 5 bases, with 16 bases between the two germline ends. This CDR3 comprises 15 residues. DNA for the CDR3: TGTGCCAGCAGCTTCGGGTTTTTGGGACGGGAGACCCAGTACTTC. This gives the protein CASSFGFLGRETQYF.

The DNA of the CDR3 is TGCAGCGTTGAAGACCCCGCGGACAGGGCCCGCACAGATACGCAGTATTTT. Translation: CSVEDPADRARTDTQYF. This rearrangement joins TRBV29-1 to TRBJ2-3; TRBD1 aligns across 8 bases. J gave up 1 base and V 0 bases, and 9 bases lay outside the gene matches. Germline CDR1 is SQVTM and CDR2 is ANQGSEA. The CDR3 sequence is 17 residues long.

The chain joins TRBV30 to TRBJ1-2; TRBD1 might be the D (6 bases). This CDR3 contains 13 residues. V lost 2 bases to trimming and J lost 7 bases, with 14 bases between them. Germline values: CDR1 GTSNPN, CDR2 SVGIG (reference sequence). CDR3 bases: TGTGCCTGGAGTCCGATGGGGGCGAGTGGCTACACCTTC. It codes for CAWSPMGASGYTF.

In DNA form, the CDR3 reads TGTGCCAGCTCACCTGGGGAAAAACTGTTTTTT. As protein: CASSPGEKLFF. J is TRBJ1-4 and V is TRBV18, with D unresolved. The CDR3 covers 11 residues. With 3 bases removed from V and 8 bases from J, the gap between germline ends came to 4 bases. The germline gives CDR1 KGHSH, CDR2 LQKENI.

Here the CDR3 DNA reads TGTGCCAGCAGCACCCTGGGCGGGGGGGCAGGGTACGAGCAGTACTTC. The encoded protein is CASSTLGGGAGYEQYF. V and J are TRBV7-2 and TRBJ2-7; 9 bases align to TRBD2. The V and J ends lost 5 bases and 4 bases, in that order; junction bases with no gene match: 12. Germline V lookup: CDR1 SGHTA, CDR2 FQGNSA. The CDR3 runs 16 residues.

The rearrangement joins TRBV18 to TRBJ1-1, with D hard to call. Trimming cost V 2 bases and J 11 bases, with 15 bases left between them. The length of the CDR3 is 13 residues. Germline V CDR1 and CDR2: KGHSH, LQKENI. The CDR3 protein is CASSPVAGEVAFF. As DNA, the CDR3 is TGTGCCAGCTCACCAGTGGCAGGCGAGGTGGCTTTCTTT.

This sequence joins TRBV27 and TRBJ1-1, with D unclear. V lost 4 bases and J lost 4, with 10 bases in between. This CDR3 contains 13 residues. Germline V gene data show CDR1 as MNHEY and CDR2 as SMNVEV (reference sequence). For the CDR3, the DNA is TGTGCCAGCAGTTCAAAGATCTTCACTGAAGCTTTCTTT. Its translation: CASSSKIFTEAFF.

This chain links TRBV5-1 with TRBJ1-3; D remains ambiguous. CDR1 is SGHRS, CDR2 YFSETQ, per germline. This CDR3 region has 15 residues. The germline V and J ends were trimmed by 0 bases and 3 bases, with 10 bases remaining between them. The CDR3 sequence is CASSLEGRNGNTIYF. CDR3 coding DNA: TGCGCCAGCAGCTTGGAGGGCAGGAATGGAAACACCATATATTTT. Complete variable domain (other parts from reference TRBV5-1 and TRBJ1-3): KAGVTQTPRYLIKTRGQQVTLSCSPISGHRSVSWYQQTPGQGLQFLFEYFSETQRNKGNFPGRFSGRQFSNSRSEMNVSTLELGDSALYLCASSLEGRNGNTIYFGEGSWLTVV.

The CDR3 DNA sequence: TGTGCCAGCAGTCGTAGACAGGGGGCGGGTTTGAACACTGAAGCTTTCTTT. Protein product: CASSRRQGAGLNTEAFF. This chain connects TRBV7-2 to TRBJ1-1; 10 bases are shared with TRBD1. V dropped 6 bases and J dropped 0; count of bases not matched to a gene: 10. The V gene's germline CDR1 is SGHTA and CDR2 FQGNSA. There are 17 residues in the CDR3.

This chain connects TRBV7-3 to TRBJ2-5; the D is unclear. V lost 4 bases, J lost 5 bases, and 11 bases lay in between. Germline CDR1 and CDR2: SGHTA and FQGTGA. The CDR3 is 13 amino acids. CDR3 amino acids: CASSSYPRETQYF. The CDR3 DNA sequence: TGTGCCAGCAGCTCATATCCCCGCGAGACCCAGTACTTC.

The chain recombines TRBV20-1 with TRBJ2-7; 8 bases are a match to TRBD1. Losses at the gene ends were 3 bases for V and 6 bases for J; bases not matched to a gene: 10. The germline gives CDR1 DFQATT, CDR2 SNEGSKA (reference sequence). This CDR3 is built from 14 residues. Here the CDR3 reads CSASVAGQGSEQYF. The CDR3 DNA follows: TGCAGTGCTAGTGTGGCCGGACAGGGTTCCGAGCAGTACTTC.

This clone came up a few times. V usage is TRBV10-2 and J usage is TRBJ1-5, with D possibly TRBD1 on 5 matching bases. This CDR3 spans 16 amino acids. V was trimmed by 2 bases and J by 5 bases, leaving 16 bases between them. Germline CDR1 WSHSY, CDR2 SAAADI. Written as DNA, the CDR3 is TGCGCCAGCAGTGAGGGGGTTTCGGGGGACGATCAGCCCCAGCATTTT. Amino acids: CASSEGVSGDDQPQHF.

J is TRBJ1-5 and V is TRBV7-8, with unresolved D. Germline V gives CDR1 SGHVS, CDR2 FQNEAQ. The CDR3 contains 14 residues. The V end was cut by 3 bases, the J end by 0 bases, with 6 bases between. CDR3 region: CASSFAGSNQPQHF. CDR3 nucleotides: TGTGCCAGCAGCTTCGCAGGTAGCAATCAGCCCCAGCATTTT.

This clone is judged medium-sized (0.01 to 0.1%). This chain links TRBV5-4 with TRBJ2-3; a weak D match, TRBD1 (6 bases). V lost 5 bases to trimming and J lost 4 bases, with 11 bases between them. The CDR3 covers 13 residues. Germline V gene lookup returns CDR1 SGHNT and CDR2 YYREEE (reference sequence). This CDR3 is CASRSPGADTQYF. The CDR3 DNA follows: TGTGCCAGCAGGTCGCCAGGGGCAGATACGCAGTATTTT.

CDR3 sequence reads: CASSLVGAGQPQHF. As DNA, the CDR3 is TGTGCCAGCAGCTTAGTGGGGGCTGGGCAGCCCCAGCATTTT. The rearrangement uses TRBV7-2 and TRBJ1-5; D may be TRBD1 (6 bases). The V and J ends lost 1 base and 7 bases respectively, with 11 bases between them. Germline V gene lookup returns CDR1 SGHTA and CDR2 FQGNSA. The CDR3 sequence is 14 residues long.

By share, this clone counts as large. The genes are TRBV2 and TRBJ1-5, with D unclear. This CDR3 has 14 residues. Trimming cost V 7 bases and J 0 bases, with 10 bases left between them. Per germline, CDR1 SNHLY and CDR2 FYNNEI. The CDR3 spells CASKIDHSNQPQHF. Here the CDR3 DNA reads TGTGCCAGCAAAATCGACCATAGCAATCAGCCCCAGCATTTT.

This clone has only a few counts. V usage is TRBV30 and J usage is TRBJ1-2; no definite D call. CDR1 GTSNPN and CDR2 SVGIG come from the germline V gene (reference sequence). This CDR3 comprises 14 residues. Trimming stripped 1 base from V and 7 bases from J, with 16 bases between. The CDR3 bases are TGTGCCTGGAGTGGGACGCTGGGAAGGAGTGGCTACACCTTC. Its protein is CAWSGTLGRSGYTF.

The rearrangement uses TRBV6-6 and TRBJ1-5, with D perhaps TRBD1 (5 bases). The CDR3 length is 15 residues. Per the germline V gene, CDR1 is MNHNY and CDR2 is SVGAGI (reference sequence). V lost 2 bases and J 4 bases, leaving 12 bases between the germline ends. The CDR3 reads CASSYGDRQNQPQHF. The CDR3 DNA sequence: TGTGCCAGCAGTTACGGGGATAGACAGAATCAGCCCCAGCATTTT.

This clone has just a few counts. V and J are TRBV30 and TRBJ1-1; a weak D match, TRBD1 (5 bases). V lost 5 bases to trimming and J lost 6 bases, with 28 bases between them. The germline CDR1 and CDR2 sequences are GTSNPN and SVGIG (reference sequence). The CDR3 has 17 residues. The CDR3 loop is CAWSPYGAAKTTPEAFF. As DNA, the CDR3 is TGTGCCTGGTCACCATATGGGGCGGCAAAGACCACTCCTGAAGCTTTCTTT.

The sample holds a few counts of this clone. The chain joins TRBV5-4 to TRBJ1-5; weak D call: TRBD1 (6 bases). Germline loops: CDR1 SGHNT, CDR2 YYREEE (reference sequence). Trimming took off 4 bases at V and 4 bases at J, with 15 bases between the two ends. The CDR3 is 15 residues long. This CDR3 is CASSPEPQGNQPQHF. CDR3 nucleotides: TGTGCCAGCAGCCCGGAACCTCAGGGGAATCAGCCCCAGCATTTT.